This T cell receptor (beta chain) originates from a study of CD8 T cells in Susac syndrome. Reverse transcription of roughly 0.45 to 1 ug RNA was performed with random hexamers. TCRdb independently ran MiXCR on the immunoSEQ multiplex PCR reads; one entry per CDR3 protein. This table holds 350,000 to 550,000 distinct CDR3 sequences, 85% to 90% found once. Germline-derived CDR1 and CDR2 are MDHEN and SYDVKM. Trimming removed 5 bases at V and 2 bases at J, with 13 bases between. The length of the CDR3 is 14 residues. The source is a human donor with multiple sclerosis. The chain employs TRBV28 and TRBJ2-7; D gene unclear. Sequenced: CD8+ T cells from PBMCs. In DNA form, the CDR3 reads TGTGCCAGCAGTCCCTCTTTGGGTCCCTACGAGCAGTACTTC. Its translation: CASSPSLGPYEQYF.